The present TCR beta chain was sequenced within a study of neoadjuvant nivolumab and ipilimumab in lung cancer. Points from the study as a whole: Higher pretherapy blood TCR richness went with higher resected-tumor richness. TCR receptors were sequenced in few samples.

Notes on this clone: What it binds is unknown.

This CDR3 region has 17 residues. V lost 0 bases and J lost 4, with 19 bases in between. Germline lookup yields CDR1 SGDLS and CDR2 YYNGEE. The table came from immunoSEQ multiplex PCR; TCRdb's copy has only in-frame clones and leaves some out. The profile shows some 2,000 clones, about 85% of them singletons. This clonotype was sampled from an adult with non-small cell lung cancer. This chain links TRBV9 with TRBJ1-1; maybe TRBD1 (6 bases). Sequencing was performed on tumor tissue, taken before neoadjuvant nivolumab, alone or with ipilimumab. CDR3 bases: TGTGCCAGCAGCGTAGACCCCACGAAGACAGGTACCACTGAAGCTTTCTTT. Residues: CASSVDPTKTGTTEAFF.